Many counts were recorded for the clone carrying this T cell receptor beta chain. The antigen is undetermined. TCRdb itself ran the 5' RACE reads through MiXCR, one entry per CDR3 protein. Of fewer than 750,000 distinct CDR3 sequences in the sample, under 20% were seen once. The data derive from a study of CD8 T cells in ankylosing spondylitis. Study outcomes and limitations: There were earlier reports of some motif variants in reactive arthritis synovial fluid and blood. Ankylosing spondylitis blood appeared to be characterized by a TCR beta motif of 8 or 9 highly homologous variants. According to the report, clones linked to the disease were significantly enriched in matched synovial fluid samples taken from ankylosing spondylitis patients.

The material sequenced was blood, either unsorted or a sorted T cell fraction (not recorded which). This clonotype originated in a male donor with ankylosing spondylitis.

This chain's CDR3 is CSARVPNTGELFF. DNA of the CDR3: TGCAGTGCTAGAGTGCCGAACACCGGGGAGCTGTTTTTT. The rearrangement uses TRBV20-1 and TRBJ2-2; D is uncertain. V lost 1 base and J 0 bases, leaving 3 bases between the germline ends. The CDR3 has 13 amino acids. From germline, CDR1 is DFQATT and CDR2 SNEGSKA (reference sequence).